These 26 T cell receptor beta chains came from one sample sequenced in a study of blood T cell repertoires in COVID-19. TCRdb's table, derived via immunoSEQ multiplex PCR, lists solely in-frame clones and lacks some. The sample yields fewer than 350,000 clones, 85% seen once. The sample comprised PBMCs or T cells enriched from blood (not recorded which). These receptors all stem from a woman between 45 and 60 years old who had recovered from COVID-19.

The chain links TRBV19 to TRBJ1-5; unclear D gene. CDR1 LNHDA and CDR2 SQIVND come from the germline V gene (reference sequence). The ends were cut back, 5 bases at V and 8 bases at J, with 13 bases in the middle. The CDR3 has 13 amino acids. As DNA, the CDR3 is TGTGCCAGTAGTCTTAGCCTCCCGAAGCCCCAGCATTTT. Its protein product is CASSLSLPKPQHF.

The V gene is TRBV5-4, the J gene TRBJ1-2, with D possibly matching TRBD1 (5 bases). CDR1 is SGHNT and CDR2 is YYREEE in the germline V gene (reference sequence). Trimming stripped 2 bases from V and 2 bases from J, with 10 bases between. The CDR3 is 14 residues long. CDR3: CASSFGQGNYGYTF. The CDR3 DNA sequence: TGTGCCAGCAGCTTTGGGCAGGGAAACTATGGCTACACCTTC.

This clone is a singleton in its sample. This sequence joins TRBV5-8 and TRBJ1-5; D not resolved. This CDR3 contains 12 residues. The V end was cut by 2 bases, the J end by 11 bases, with 11 bases between. CDR1 and CDR2 from the germline V gene are SGHTS and YDEGEE. CDR3 bases: TGTGCCAGCAGCTTTGAAGGGAGGGCCCAGCATTTT. Its protein is CASSFEGRAQHF.

The chain recombines TRBV19 with TRBJ2-5; weak D call: TRBD2 (5 bases). V lost 6 bases to trimming and J lost 8 bases, with 19 bases between them. The germline gives CDR1 LNHDA, CDR2 SQIVND (reference sequence). The CDR3 is 14 amino acids. CDR3 amino acids: CASSPTGDEGTQYF. DNA of the CDR3: TGTGCCAGTAGCCCTACCGGGGATGAAGGCACCCAGTACTTC.

The chain links TRBV6-5 to TRBJ1-2, with D perhaps TRBD1 (5 bases). This CDR3 has 13 residues. Germline lookup yields CDR1 MNHEY and CDR2 SVGAGI. Between the trimmed V and J ends, which lost 6 bases and 2 bases, there was a span of 10 bases. Written as DNA, the CDR3 is TGTGCCAGCAGACGGACAAAGAACTATGGCTACACCTTC. Protein product: CASRRTKNYGYTF.

This clone was detected once. The CDR3 here is CASSRGPRTGAEAFF. The CDR3 region has the DNA TGCGCCAGCAGTAGGGGACCGCGCACGGGGGCTGAAGCTTTCTTT. The V gene is TRBV10-2, the J gene TRBJ1-1, with D possibly TRBD1 on 5 matching bases. Germline CDR1 is WSHSY and CDR2 is SAAADI. The CDR3 is 15 residues long. V lost 5 bases and J lost 6, with 19 bases in between.

The chain has TRBV30 and TRBJ1-6; 9 nucleotides match TRBD1. Germline-derived CDR1 and CDR2 are GTSNPN and SVGIG (reference sequence). V gave up 6 bases and J gave up 10 bases; unmatched junction bases: 13. This CDR3 has 15 amino acids. The CDR3 here is CACFYRGRLDSPLHF. In DNA form, the CDR3 reads TGTGCCTGTTTTTACAGGGGGCGCCTTGACTCACCCCTCCACTTT.

This clone was seen only a few times. This rearrangement joins TRBV9 to TRBJ2-7; possible D gene TRBD2, 5 bases. V lost 2 bases and J 0 bases, leaving 12 bases between the germline ends. This CDR3 comprises 15 residues. The V gene's germline CDR1 is SGDLS and CDR2 YYNGEE. The CDR3 bases are TGTGCCAGCAGCGTGGGCGGGCTCTCCTCCTACGAGCAGTACTTC. Its protein product is CASSVGGLSSYEQYF.

Of note for this clone: Other DNA sequences in this sample translate to the same CDR3. V gene TRBV7-2 combines with J gene TRBJ1-5; 7 bases line up with TRBD1. Per the germline V gene, CDR1 is SGHTA and CDR2 is FQGNSA. This CDR3 is 14 amino acids long. Germline trimming cut 3 bases from V and 4 bases from J; bases unmatched to any gene: 3. The CDR3 DNA sequence: TGTGCCAGCAGCTTGACAGGGCGGAATCAGCCCCAGCATTTT. Translating gives CASSLTGRNQPQHF.

V is TRBV12-3 or TRBV12-4 and J is TRBJ1-2; TRBD1 matches 7 bases. This CDR3 is built from 11 residues. V shed 5 bases and J 9 bases; nucleotides not matched to a gene: 3. The CDR3 bases are TGTGCCAGCAGTCAGGGGGACAGCTACACCTTC. Translated, it gives CASSQGDSYTF.

For this clone: The same CDR3 arises from other DNA sequences in this sample as well. The chain combines TRBV18 with TRBJ1-3; 7 bases line up with TRBD1. The CDR3 has 16 amino acids. Trimming removed 4 bases from V and 2 bases from J; junction bases left unmatched: 8. Germline V gene lookup returns CDR1 KGHSH and CDR2 LQKENI. CDR3: CASSHRNRGTGNTIYF. As DNA, the CDR3 is TGTGCCAGCTCACACAGGAACAGGGGTACTGGAAACACCATATATTTT.

The chain couples TRBV18 to TRBJ1-5; D uncertain. Per the germline V gene, CDR1 is KGHSH and CDR2 is LQKENI. This CDR3 region has 15 residues. Trimming took 2 bases from V and 0 from J, leaving 8 bases between them. CDR3 protein: CASSPRTDSNQPQHF. CDR3 nucleotide sequence: TGTGCCAGCTCACCAAGAACAGATAGCAATCAGCCCCAGCATTTT.

The genes are TRBV19 and TRBJ1-5, with TRBD1 matching 12 bases. With V trimmed by 6 bases and J by 7 bases, 4 bases remained unmatched. This CDR3 has 14 amino acids. CDR1 and CDR2 from the germline V gene are LNHDA and SQIVND (reference sequence). For the CDR3, the DNA is TGTGCCAGTAGCGGGACAGGGGGCACGCAGCCCCAGCATTTT. Translation: CASSGTGGTQPQHF.

The chain combines TRBV30 with TRBJ1-2, with D perhaps TRBD1 (6 bases). V shed 5 bases and J shed 4 bases, with 11 bases lying between them. The CDR3 runs to 12 residues. Germline CDR1 GTSNPN, CDR2 SVGIG (reference sequence). CDR3 region: CAWSQGTYGYTF. CDR3 in DNA: TGTGCCTGGTCGCAGGGGACCTATGGCTACACCTTC.

The chain is built from TRBV18 and TRBJ1-5; D is unclear. The CDR3 extends over 16 amino acids. Germline V gives CDR1 KGHSH, CDR2 LQKENI. V shed 3 bases and J shed 3 bases, with 15 bases lying between them. The CDR3 DNA sequence: TGTGCCAGCTCACCCCTATCGGGAGGGCCCAATCAGCCCCAGCATTTT. Its translation is CASSPLSGGPNQPQHF.

The V call is TRBV5-1, the J call TRBJ2-2; a possible D gene is TRBD1 (6 bases). The germline V gene encodes CDR1 SGHRS and CDR2 YFSETQ. The CDR3 length is 16 residues. Trimming removed 5 bases at V and 4 bases at J, with 18 bases between. This CDR3 is CASSRRDNNPTGELFF. DNA for the CDR3: TGCGCCAGCAGTCGACGGGACAACAACCCCACCGGGGAGCTGTTTTTT.

The CDR3 sequence: CASSQGWGKSNYGYTF. CDR3 in DNA: TGTGCCAGCAGCCAAGGATGGGGCAAATCTAACTATGGCTACACCTTC. The gene calls are TRBV14 and TRBJ1-2; maybe TRBD1 (5 bases). The germline CDR1 and CDR2 sequences are SGHDN and FVKESK. V was pared by 1 base and J by 0 bases, with 12 bases between. CDR3 length: 16 residues.

The table lists this clone with a count of one. The chain links TRBV24-1 to TRBJ1-1, with 7 nucleotides matching TRBD1. Germline CDR1 is KGHDR and CDR2 is SFDVKD. The CDR3 consists of 14 residues. V lost 7 bases and J lost 4; bases outside the gene matches: 8. CDR3 residues: CATRSTGRVTEAFF. CDR3 sequence (DNA): TGTGCCACCAGATCGACAGGGCGAGTCACTGAAGCTTTCTTT.

The rearrangement links TRBV4-3 to TRBJ1-1, with D maybe TRBD1 (5 bases). The ends were cut back, 5 bases at V and 4 bases at J, with 14 bases in the middle. The CDR3 contains 14 residues. Germline values: CDR1 LGHNA, CDR2 YSLEER. The CDR3 is CASSSSGGGTEAFF. The CDR3, as DNA: TGCGCCAGCAGCTCATCGGGGGGAGGCACTGAAGCTTTCTTT.

The chain carries TRBV10-3 and TRBJ2-1; TRBD2 agrees at 9 bases. The CDR3 is 14 amino acids. Unmatched junction bases numbered 3, after V lost 3 bases and J lost 6 bases. Germline V gene sequence: CDR1 ENHRY, CDR2 SYGVKD. The CDR3 DNA sequence: TGTGCCATCAGTGATGGTAGCGGGAGCAATGAGCAGTTCTTC. Translated, it gives CAISDGSGSNEQFF.

The V and J genes are TRBV11-2 and TRBJ1-1; D gene ambiguous. The V and J ends lost 0 bases and 5 bases respectively, with 10 bases between them. CDR3 length equals 14 residues. CDR1 SGHAT and CDR2 FQNNGV come from the germline V gene. The CDR3 here is CASSLEFGKTEAFF. The CDR3, as DNA: TGTGCCAGCAGCTTAGAGTTCGGGAAAACTGAAGCTTTCTTT.

The sample holds a few counts of this clone. The chain joins TRBV10-1 to TRBJ2-7, with TRBD1 matching over 10 bases. There are 13 residues in the CDR3. Trimming cost V 6 bases and J 8 bases; bases outside gene matches: 7. The V gene's germline CDR1 is WNHNN and CDR2 SYGVQD (reference sequence). The CDR3 region is CASRPGQGQQQYF. CDR3 in DNA: TGCGCCAGCAGACCGGGACAGGGGCAACAGCAGTACTTC.

The rearrangement uses TRBV9 and TRBJ2-2, with a tentative D call TRBD2 (6 bases). CDR3 size: 16 residues. The germline V gene has CDR1 SGDLS and CDR2 YYNGEE. Trimming pared 0 bases from V and 2 bases from J, leaving 11 bases between. This chain's CDR3 is CASSVELARNTGELFF. CDR3 in DNA: TGTGCCAGCAGCGTAGAACTAGCCAGAAACACCGGGGAGCTGTTTTTT.

The chain couples TRBV6-5 to TRBJ2-2, with TRBD2 as a possible D gene (6 bases). CDR1 MNHEY and CDR2 SVGAGI come from the germline V gene. Deletions cut 5 bases from V and 7 bases from J, with 11 bases between. The CDR3 runs to 13 residues. The CDR3 DNA is TGTGCCAGCAGTCTTTTGGGAGGCGGGGAGCTGTTTTTT. Translating gives CASSLLGGGELFF.

The chain links TRBV5-6 to TRBJ2-7, with 7 bases lining up with TRBD1. J lost 5 bases, V lost 4 bases, and 9 bases had no gene match. CDR1 and CDR2 from the germline V gene are SGHDT and YYEEEE. CDR3 size: 14 residues. The CDR3 DNA reads as TGTGCCAGCAGCACCCCGACAGGGTCCCACGAGCAGTACTTC. Protein: CASSTPTGSHEQYF. Full variable domain (rest looked up from reference TRBV5-6 and TRBJ2-7): DAGVTQSPTHLIKTRGQQVTLRCSPKSGHDTVSWYQQALGQGPQFIFQYYEEEERQRGNFPDRFSGHQFPNYSSELNVNALLLGDSALYLCASSTPTGSHEQYFGPGTRLTVT.

This clone has a count of ten or more. The CDR3 sequence: CASAPKTGGTYEQYF. The CDR3 DNA follows: TGTGCCAGCGCCCCAAAGACAGGGGGGACCTACGAGCAGTACTTC. The chain combines TRBV6-5 with TRBJ2-7, with 9 bases identical to TRBD1. The V segment lost 8 bases and the J segment 2 bases; nucleotides outside the gene matches: 10. This CDR3 has 15 residues. Germline V gene sequence: CDR1 MNHEY, CDR2 SVGAGI.